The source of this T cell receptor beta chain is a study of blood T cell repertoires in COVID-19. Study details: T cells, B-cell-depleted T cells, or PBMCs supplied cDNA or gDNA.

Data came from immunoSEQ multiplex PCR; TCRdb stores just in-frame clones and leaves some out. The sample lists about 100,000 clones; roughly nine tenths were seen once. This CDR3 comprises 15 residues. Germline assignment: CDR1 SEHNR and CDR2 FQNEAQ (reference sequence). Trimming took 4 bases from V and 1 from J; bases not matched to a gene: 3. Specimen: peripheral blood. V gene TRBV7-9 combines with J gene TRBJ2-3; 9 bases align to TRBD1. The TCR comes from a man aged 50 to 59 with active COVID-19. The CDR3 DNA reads TGTGCCAGCAGCTCGGGACAGGGAGGCACAGATACGCAGTATTTT. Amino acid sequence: CASSSGQGGTDTQYF.